Below, one T cell receptor beta chain is given with its context. This entry comes from a study of OX40 agonist ivuxolimab in advanced cancers. This CDR3 comprises 13 residues. Germline CDR1 is SEHNR and CDR2 is FQNEAQ (reference sequence). The V gene lost 5 bases and the J gene lost 4 bases, with 11 bases spanning the gap. Method: immunoSEQ multiplex PCR; TCRdb's copy keeps in-frame clones and lacks some. The table has thousands of clones, 88% seen once. This sequence originates from an adult with an advanced solid tumor such as melanoma, head and neck, liver or kidney cancer. This specimen consisted of CD4+ or CD8+ T cells sorted from blood, obtained in a trial of the OX40 agonist ivuxolimab. V and J are TRBV7-9 and TRBJ1-2, with D possibly TRBD1 on 6 matching bases. The CDR3 DNA follows: TGTGCCAGCAGCCCACCGGACAGCTATGGCTACACCTTC. The encoded protein is CASSPPDSYGYTF. The entire variable domain, with the rest obtained from reference TRBV7-9 and TRBJ1-2, is as follows: DTGVSQNPRHKITKRGQNVTFRCDPISEHNRLYWYRQTLGQGPEFLTYFQNEAQLEKSRLLSDRFSAERPKGSFSTLEIQRTEQGDSAMYLCASSPPDSYGYTFGSGTRLTVV.